This TCR beta chain was captured in a study of breast tumors, draining lymph nodes, adjacent tissues. TCRdb re-called the multiplex PCR reads through MiXCR, storing one row per CDR3 protein. Among more than 15,000 distinct CDR3 sequences listed, roughly 43% were seen once. This CDR3 has 15 amino acids. V gave up 0 bases and J gave up 3 bases, with 12 bases separating them. The germline V gene encodes CDR1 SGHKS and CDR2 YYEKEE (reference sequence). V and J are TRBV5-5 and TRBJ1-2, with unresolved D. The sequenced sample was breast tumor tissue. This clonotype was obtained from a female donor with breast cancer. Some clones in this sample may be carry-over from other donors' samples. The DNA of the CDR3 is TGTGCCAGCAGCTTGGGGCGGGAGGAGGACTATGGCTACACCTTC. Translation gives CASSLGREEDYGYTF.